This T cell receptor (beta chain) was captured by sequencing in a study of T cells in Graves' hyperthyroidism and ophthalmopathy. This clonotype was recorded at least ten times. Its antigen remains unidentified. Using RNA transcripts as the source, TCR beta CDR3 regions were amplified. HTBI primers were used for first-round RT-PCR of the TCR CDR3. TCRdb recomputed calls from the multiplex PCR reads with MiXCR, one row per CDR3 protein. The top ten clones hold 11% of a sample with about 520,000 distinct CDR3 sequences, approximately 25% of them seen once. Notes on the study in general: Model-based prediction identified ophthalmopathy a median 6.5 months prior to its onset.

Germline-derived CDR1 and CDR2 are GTSNPN and SVGIG (reference sequence). Trimming pared 3 bases from V and 7 bases from J, leaving 27 bases between. CDR3 size: 17 residues. The source of this sequence is a woman younger than 45 with Graves' ophthalmopathy. J is TRBJ1-2 and V is TRBV30; D is possibly TRBD1 (5 bases). Sequencing was carried out using blood. The CDR3 protein is CAWSAIFPRGEGSGYTF. CDR3 DNA: TGTGCCTGGAGCGCTATATTCCCTCGAGGGGAGGGATCTGGCTACACCTTC.